Shown below are 13 T cell receptor beta chains from a single sample sequenced in a study of T cells in localized non-small cell lung cancer (dated by TCRdb to about 2020). The library was prepared using the immunoSEQ multiplex PCR assay. Entries here come from immuneACCESS through TCRdb and include only in-frame sequences with V and J called. Some clones fail to appear in such tables; in the studies checked, an unresolved V gene covers under half of the shortfall, and the cause of the remainder is unknown. This sample holds about 72,000 clones; 65% to 85% were observed only once. Clones ranked in the top ten supply 1% to 1.5% of the sample. Sequenced material: peripheral blood, taken before any cancer treatment. The receptors were sampled from an older female donor with stage I lung adenocarcinoma.

The CDR3: CASSLGTTNNQPQHF. The CDR3, as DNA: TGTGCCAGCAGCTTGGGGACAACTAACAATCAGCCCCAGCATTTT. The chain combines TRBV5-8 with TRBJ1-5; D is possibly TRBD1 (5 bases). Trimming left V 0 bases short and J 3 bases short, with 10 bases between. The CDR3 has 15 residues. The germline V gene encodes CDR1 SGHTS and CDR2 YDEGEE. The whole variable domain, filled in from reference TRBV5-8 and TRBJ1-5, reads EAGVTQSPTHLIKTRGQQATLRCSPISGHTSVYWYQQALGLGLQFLLWYDEGEERNRGNFPPRFSGRQFPNYSSELNVNALELEDSALYLCASSLGTTNNQPQHFGDGTRLSIL.

The chain uses TRBV7-2 and TRBJ2-3, with TRBD2 identical over 7 bases. Germline lookup yields CDR1 SGHTA and CDR2 FQGNSA. CDR3 length equals 15 residues. The V segment lost 1 base and the J segment 3 bases; nucleotides outside the gene matches: 4. Here the CDR3 reads CASSLVAGETDTQYF. The CDR3, as DNA: TGTGCCAGCAGCTTAGTGGCGGGAGAGACAGATACGCAGTATTTT.

This clone was counted a few times. CDR3 residues: CASSLQGAAEAFF. CDR3 bases: TGTGCCAGCAGCTTACAGGGTGCCGCTGAAGCTTTCTTT. The chain employs TRBV7-2 and TRBJ1-1; weak D call: TRBD1 (5 bases). Trimming cost V 2 bases and J 6 bases, with 10 bases left between them. The CDR3 extends over 13 amino acids. CDR1 is SGHTA, CDR2 FQGNSA, per germline.

The rearrangement joins TRBV5-5 to TRBJ1-5; D is unclear. Germline V CDR1 and CDR2: SGHKS, YYEKEE (reference sequence). The length of the CDR3 is 14 residues. V dropped 4 bases and J dropped 10 bases, with 18 bases sitting between them. CDR3 sequence: CASSPGIYGGPQHF. In DNA form, the CDR3 reads TGTGCCAGCAGCCCAGGCATCTATGGTGGACCCCAGCATTTT.

The CDR3 DNA follows: TGTGCCAGCAAGCGGACTAGCGGCACAGATACGCAGTATTTT. Amino acids: CASKRTSGTDTQYF. This chain joins TRBV27 and TRBJ2-3, with 9 bases matching TRBD2. With V trimmed by 7 bases and J by 1 base, 3 bases remained unmatched. Germline loops: CDR1 MNHEY, CDR2 SMNVEV (reference sequence). The CDR3 is made up of 14 amino acids.

The chain joins TRBV14 to TRBJ1-2; TRBD1 matches 10 bases. Germline CDR1 is SGHDN and CDR2 is FVKESK. V was pared by 5 bases and J by 1 base, with 7 bases of the junction left unmatched. The CDR3 runs to 16 residues. CDR3 sequence reads: CASSTGQGVGNYGYTF. CDR3 nucleotide sequence: TGTGCCAGCAGCACAGGACAGGGGGTCGGTAACTATGGCTACACCTTC.

In DNA, the CDR3 is TGCGCCAGCAGTGACAGGGTCCTCAGTGAGCAGTTCTTC. Amino acids: CASSDRVLSEQFF. V usage is TRBV10-2 and J usage is TRBJ2-1, with D possibly being TRBD1 (5 bases). The germline gives CDR1 WSHSY, CDR2 SAAADI. Trimming shortened V by 3 bases and J by 9 bases, and 12 bases separated the two germline ends. The CDR3 spans 13 residues.

The CDR3 region has the DNA TGTGCCAGCAGTACCACGGGACAGGGAAATGCTCGAGCTTTCTTT. This codes for CASSTTGQGNARAFF. The chain carries TRBV28 and TRBJ1-1; 9 bases are shared with TRBD1. The CDR3 extends over 15 amino acids. Germline loops: CDR1 MDHEN, CDR2 SYDVKM. V trimming: 5 bases; J trimming: 10 bases; junction bases outside the gene matches: 14.

V usage is TRBV28 and J usage is TRBJ2-7, with 7 bases identical to TRBD2. The CDR3 runs 14 residues. Looked up from germline, CDR1 is MDHEN and CDR2 is SYDVKM. The junction had 10 bases not matched to a gene; V was cut back by 7 bases and J by 4 bases. This CDR3 reads CASTGRLSMYEQYF. CDR3 nucleotides: TGTGCCAGCACCGGGAGGTTAAGCATGTACGAGCAGTACTTC.

The chain is built from TRBV18 and TRBJ2-5; the D gene is possibly TRBD2 (6 bases). The CDR3 covers 14 residues. Germline CDR1 KGHSH, CDR2 LQKENI. Trimming took 2 bases from V and 4 from J, leaving 11 bases between them. CDR3 residues: CASSPATRRETQYF. The CDR3 DNA reads TGTGCCAGCTCACCAGCGACTAGGAGAGAGACCCAGTACTTC.

This clone was recorded only once. The chain employs TRBV23-1 and TRBJ2-5; unclear D gene. TRBV23-1 counts as an open reading frame of uncertain function. CDR3 size: 12 residues. With 7 bases removed from V and 2 bases from J, the gap between germline ends came to 8 bases. CDR3 region: CASTHLQETQYF. In DNA, the CDR3 is TGCGCCAGCACCCACCTTCAAGAGACCCAGTACTTC.

The chain uses TRBV6-1 and TRBJ1-2, with D possibly being TRBD1 (5 bases). The germline V and J ends were trimmed by 2 bases and 1 base, with 8 bases remaining between them. CDR1 and CDR2 from the germline V gene are MNHNS and SASEGT. There are 14 residues in the CDR3. The CDR3 DNA reads TGTGCCAGCAGTGAAATGACAGTTAACTATGGCTACACCTTC. This codes for CASSEMTVNYGYTF.

This rearrangement joins TRBV5-1 to TRBJ2-7, with 9 positions matching TRBD1. CDR1 and CDR2 from the germline V gene are SGHRS and YFSETQ. The CDR3 spans 15 residues. Losses at the gene ends were 1 base for V and 6 bases for J; bases not matched to a gene: 8. CDR3 protein: CASSLLGQGVSEQYF. The CDR3 nucleotides read TGCGCCAGCAGCTTGCTGGGACAGGGAGTCTCCGAGCAGTACTTC.